The sequence of this T cell receptor (beta chain) was determined in a study of metastatic and nonmetastatic thyroid tumors. With 2 bases clipped from V and 5 bases from J, the junction kept 7 bases outside the gene matches. Germline CDR1 is SEHNR and CDR2 is FQNEAQ (reference sequence). The length of the CDR3 is 15 residues. Via MiXCR, TCRdb re-called the PCR reads. The table lists 30,000 or so clones, 25% to 35% of them singletons. This clone was found many times. Patients had received no treatment of any kind before thyroid surgery. The rearrangement links TRBV7-9 to TRBJ2-7; TRBD2 aligns across 9 bases. The sequenced material came from blood. The TCR sequence derives from a female donor with papillary thyroid cancer or a benign thyroid nodule (not recorded which). Some clones in this sample may be carry-over from other donors' samples. CDR3 region: CASSLLLAGTDEQYF. DNA of the CDR3: TGTGCCAGCAGCTTACTGCTAGCGGGAACCGACGAGCAGTACTTC. The variable domain in full, with the rest retrieved from reference TRBV7-9 and TRBJ2-7, is DTGVSQNPRHKITKRGQNVTFRCDPISEHNRLYWYRQTLGQGPEFLTYFQNEAQLEKSRLLSDRFSAERPKGSFSTLEIQRTEQGDSAMYLCASSLLLAGTDEQYFGPGTRLTVT.